The clone carrying this T cell receptor beta chain was detected a few times. Trimming cost V 4 bases and J 9 bases, with 25 bases left between them. The germline gives CDR1 SGHTA, CDR2 FQGNSA. The CDR3 is made up of 16 amino acids. TCRdb processed the RT-PCR reads anew with MiXCR; each CDR3 protein has one entry. The profile shows about 680,000 distinct CDR3 sequences, 12% to 15% of them singletons. The chain has TRBV7-2 and TRBJ2-7; perhaps TRBD1 as D (6 bases). The sequenced material came from memory CD4+ T cells from blood. The TCR originated in a female donor in good health, serving as a healthy control. CDR3 sequence reads: CASSSPPGQSLRGQYF. For the CDR3, the DNA is TGTGCCAGCAGCTCGCCTCCGGGACAAAGTCTACGAGGGCAGTACTTC.